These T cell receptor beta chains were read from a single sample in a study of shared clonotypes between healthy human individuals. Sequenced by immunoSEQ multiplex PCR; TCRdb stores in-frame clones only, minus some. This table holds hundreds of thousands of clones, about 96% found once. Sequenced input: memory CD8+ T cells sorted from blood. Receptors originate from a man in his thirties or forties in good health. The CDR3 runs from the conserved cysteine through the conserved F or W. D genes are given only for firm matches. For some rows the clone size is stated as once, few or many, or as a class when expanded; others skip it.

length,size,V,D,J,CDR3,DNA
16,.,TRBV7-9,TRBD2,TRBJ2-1,CASSPGRGEFLNEQFF,TGTGCCAGCAGCCCTGGCCGGGGGGAGTTCCTCAATGAGCAGTTCTTC
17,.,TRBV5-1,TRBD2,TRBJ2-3,CASSLGASGASTDTQYF,TGCGCCAGCAGCTTGGGTGCTAGCGGGGCTAGCACAGATACGCAGTATTTT
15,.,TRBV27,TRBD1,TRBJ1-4,CASSLRTGENEKLFF,TGTGCCAGCAGTTTACGGACAGGGGAGAATGAAAAACTGTTTTTT
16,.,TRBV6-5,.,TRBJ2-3,CASSYYADRAGRYAVF,TGTGCCAGCAGTTACTACGCCGACAGGGCCGGGAGATACGCAGTATTT
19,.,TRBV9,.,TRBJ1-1,CASSARSGNLPSMNTEAFF,TGTGCCAGCAGCGCGCGTTCCGGGAATTTGCCCTCAATGAACACTGAAGCTTTCTTT
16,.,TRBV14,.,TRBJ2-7,CASSQDWAPTSYEQYF,TGTGCCAGCAGCCAAGACTGGGCCCCGACCAGCTACGAGCAGTACTTC
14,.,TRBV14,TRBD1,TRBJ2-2,CASSLQGWTGELFF,TGTGCCAGCAGCCTACAGGGGTGGACCGGGGAGCTGTTTTTT
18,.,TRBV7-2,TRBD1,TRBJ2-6,CASSSRDRGISGANVLTF,TGTGCCAGCAGCTCCCGGGACAGGGGAATATCTGGGGCCAACGTCCTGACTTTC
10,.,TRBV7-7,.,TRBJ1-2,CARERGGYTF,TGTGCTAGAGAGCGGGGGGGCTACACCTTC
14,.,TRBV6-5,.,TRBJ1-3,CASSYGGSGNTIYF,TGTGCCAGCAGTTACGGGGGCAGTGGAAACACCATATATTTT
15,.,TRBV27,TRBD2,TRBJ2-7,CASSLTSGSTYEQYF,TGTGCCAGCAGCCTGACTAGCGGGAGTACCTACGAGCAGTACTTC
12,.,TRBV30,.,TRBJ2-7,CAWRLSSYEQYF,TGTGCCTGGAGGCTAAGCTCCTACGAGCAGTACTTC
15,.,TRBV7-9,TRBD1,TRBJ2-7,CASSLAGQGSYEQYF,TGTGCCAGCAGCTTAGCGGGACAGGGCTCCTACGAGCAGTACTTC
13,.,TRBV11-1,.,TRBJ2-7,CASSHDRTYEQYF,TGTGCCAGCAGCCACGACAGGACCTACGAGCAGTACTTC
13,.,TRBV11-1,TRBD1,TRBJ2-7,CASSLGTGDEQYF,TGTGCCAGCAGCTTGGGGACAGGGGACGAGCAGTACTTC
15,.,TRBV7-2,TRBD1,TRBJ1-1,CASSPQTGLNTEAFF,TGTGCCAGCAGCCCCCAGACAGGGTTGAACACTGAAGCTTTCTTT
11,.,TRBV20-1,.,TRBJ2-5,CSASGEETQYF,TGCAGTGCTAGTGGCGAGGAGACCCAGTACTTC
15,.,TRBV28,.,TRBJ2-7,CASSLAQGLPYEQYF,TGTGCCAGCAGTTTGGCCCAGGGGCTGCCCTACGAGCAGTACTTC
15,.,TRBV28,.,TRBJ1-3,CASRTPRPLGNTIYF,TGTGCCAGCAGGACCCCCAGGCCGCTTGGAAACACCATATATTTT
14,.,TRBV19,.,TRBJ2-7,CASSEGGPIYEQYF,TGTGCCAGTAGTGAGGGGGGACCAATCTACGAGCAGTACTTC
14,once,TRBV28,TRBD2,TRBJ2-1,CASRGSGKLNEQFF,TGTGCCAGCCGGGGTAGCGGGAAACTCAATGAGCAGTTCTTC
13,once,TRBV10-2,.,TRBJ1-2,CASSEGWVDGYTF,TGCGCCAGCAGTGAAGGTTGGGTCGATGGCTACACCTTC
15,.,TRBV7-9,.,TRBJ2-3,CASSLIPGSTDTQYF,TGTGCCAGCAGCTTAATCCCCGGCAGCACAGATACGCAGTATTTT
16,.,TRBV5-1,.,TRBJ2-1,CASSLTEPRGYNEQFF,TGCGCCAGCAGCTTAACGGAGCCCAGGGGCTACAATGAGCAGTTCTTC
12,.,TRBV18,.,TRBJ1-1,CASSPEKTEAFF,TGTGCCAGCTCGCCTGAGAAGACTGAAGCTTTCTTT
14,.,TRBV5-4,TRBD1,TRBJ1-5,CASSLKGANQPQHF,TGTGCCAGCAGCTTGAAGGGGGCGAATCAGCCCCAGCATTTT
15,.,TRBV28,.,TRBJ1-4,CASSLGGANREKLFF,TGTGCCAGCAGTTTAGGGGGGGCGAATCGGGAAAAACTGTTTTTT
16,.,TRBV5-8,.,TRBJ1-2,CASSLVPGTGNYGYTF,TGTGCCAGCAGCTTGGTCCCGGGGACCGGCAACTATGGCTACACCTTC
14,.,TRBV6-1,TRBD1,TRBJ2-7,CASRTDRGADEQYF,TGTGCCAGCAGGACGGACAGGGGAGCCGACGAGCAGTACTTC
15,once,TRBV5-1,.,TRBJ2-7,CASSLAGDSWGEQYF,TGCGCCAGCAGCTTGGCTGGCGATTCTTGGGGCGAGCAGTACTTC
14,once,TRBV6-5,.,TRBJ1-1,CASSLLTGHTEAFF,TGTGCCAGCAGCCTACTCACAGGGCACACTGAAGCTTTCTTT
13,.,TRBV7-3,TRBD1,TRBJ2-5,CASSRDREETQYF,TGTGCCAGCAGCCGGGACAGAGAAGAGACCCAGTACTTC
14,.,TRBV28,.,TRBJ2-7,CASSFPGGSEEQYF,TGTGCCAGCAGTTTCCCCGGGGGCTCTGAAGAGCAGTACTTC
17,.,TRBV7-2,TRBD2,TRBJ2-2,CASSLVASGRAAGELFF,TGTGCCAGCAGCTTAGTGGCTAGCGGGAGGGCCGCCGGGGAGCTGTTTTTT
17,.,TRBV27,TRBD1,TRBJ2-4,CASSSRPYPGQLDIQYF,TGTGCCAGCAGTTCGCGCCCGTATCCGGGACAGCTGGACATTCAGTACTTC
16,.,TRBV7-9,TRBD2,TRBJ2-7,CASSLVLAGDAYEQYF,TGTGCCAGCAGCTTAGTTCTCGCGGGAGATGCCTACGAGCAGTACTTC
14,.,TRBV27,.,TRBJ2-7,CASSPHSFNYEQYF,TGTGCCAGCAGTCCGCACTCATTCAACTACGAGCAGTACTTC
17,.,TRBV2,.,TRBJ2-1,CASSEAGGLSSYNEQFF,TGTGCCAGCAGTGAAGCAGGTGGCTTAAGCTCCTACAATGAGCAGTTCTTC
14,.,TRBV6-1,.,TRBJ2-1,CASSTGYGGNEQFF,TGTGCCAGCAGCACCGGGTACGGGGGCAATGAGCAGTTCTTC